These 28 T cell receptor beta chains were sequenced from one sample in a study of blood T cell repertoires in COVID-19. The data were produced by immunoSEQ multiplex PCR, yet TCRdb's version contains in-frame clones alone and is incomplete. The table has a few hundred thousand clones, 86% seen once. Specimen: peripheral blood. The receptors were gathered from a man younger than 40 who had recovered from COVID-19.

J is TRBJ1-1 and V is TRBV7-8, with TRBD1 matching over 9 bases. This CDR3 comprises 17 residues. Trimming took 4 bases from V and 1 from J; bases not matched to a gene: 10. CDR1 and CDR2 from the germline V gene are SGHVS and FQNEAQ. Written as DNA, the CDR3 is TGTGCCAGCAGCTCTACCTTACCGGGACAGGGGAACACTGAAGCTTTCTTT. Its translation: CASSSTLPGQGNTEAFF.

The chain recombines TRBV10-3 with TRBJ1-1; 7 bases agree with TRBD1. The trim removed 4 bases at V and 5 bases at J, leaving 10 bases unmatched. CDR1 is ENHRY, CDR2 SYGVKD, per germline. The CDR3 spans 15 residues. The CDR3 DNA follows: TGTGCCATCAGTGTCGGTGACAGGGCGGTAACTGAAGCTTTCTTT. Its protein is CAISVGDRAVTEAFF.

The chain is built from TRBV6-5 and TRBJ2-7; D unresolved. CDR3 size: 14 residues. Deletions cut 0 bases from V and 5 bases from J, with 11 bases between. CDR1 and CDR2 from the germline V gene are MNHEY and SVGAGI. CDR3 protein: CASSYSMVTDEQYF. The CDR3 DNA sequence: TGTGCCAGCAGTTACTCGATGGTTACTGACGAGCAGTACTTC.

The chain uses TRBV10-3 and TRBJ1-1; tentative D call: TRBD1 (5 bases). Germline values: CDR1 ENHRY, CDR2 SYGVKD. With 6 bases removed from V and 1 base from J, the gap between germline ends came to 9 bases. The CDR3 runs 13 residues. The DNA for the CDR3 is TGTGCCATCAGACCCGGACAGAACACTGAAGCTTTCTTT. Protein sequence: CAIRPGQNTEAFF.

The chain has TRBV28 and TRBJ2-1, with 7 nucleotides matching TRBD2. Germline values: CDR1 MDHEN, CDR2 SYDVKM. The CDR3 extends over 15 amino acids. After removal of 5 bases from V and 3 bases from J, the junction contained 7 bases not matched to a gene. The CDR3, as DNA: TGTGCCAGCAGTGGCCCTAGCGGAAACTACAATGAGCAGTTCTTC. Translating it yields CASSGPSGNYNEQFF.

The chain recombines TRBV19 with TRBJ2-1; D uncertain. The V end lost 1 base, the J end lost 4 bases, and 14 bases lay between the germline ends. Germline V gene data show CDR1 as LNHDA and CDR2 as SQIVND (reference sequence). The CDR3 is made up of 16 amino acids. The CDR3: CASSIALNSLYNEQFF. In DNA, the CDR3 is TGTGCCAGTAGTATAGCGTTAAACAGCTTATACAATGAGCAGTTCTTC.

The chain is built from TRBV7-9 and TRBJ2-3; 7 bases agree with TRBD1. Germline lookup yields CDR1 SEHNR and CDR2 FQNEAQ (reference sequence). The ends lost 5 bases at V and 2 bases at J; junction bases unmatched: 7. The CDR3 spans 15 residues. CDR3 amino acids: CASSPGTAITDTQYF. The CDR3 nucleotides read TGTGCCAGCAGCCCGGGGACAGCCATCACAGATACGCAGTATTTT.

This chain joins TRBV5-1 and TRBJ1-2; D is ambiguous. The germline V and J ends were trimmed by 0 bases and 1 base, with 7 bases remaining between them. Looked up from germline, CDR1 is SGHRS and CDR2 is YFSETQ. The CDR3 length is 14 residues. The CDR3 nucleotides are TGCGCCAGCAGCTTGGGACTTATTAACTATGGCTACACCTTC. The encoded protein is CASSLGLINYGYTF.

DNA of the CDR3: TGTGCCATCAACGGACAGCCTGGTTCACCCCTCCACTTT. This gives the protein CAINGQPGSPLHF. This sequence joins TRBV10-3 and TRBJ1-6, with D perhaps matching TRBD1 (6 bases). The germline V gene encodes CDR1 ENHRY and CDR2 SYGVKD. The CDR3 runs 13 residues. The ends were cut back, 7 bases at V and 9 bases at J, with 13 bases in the middle.

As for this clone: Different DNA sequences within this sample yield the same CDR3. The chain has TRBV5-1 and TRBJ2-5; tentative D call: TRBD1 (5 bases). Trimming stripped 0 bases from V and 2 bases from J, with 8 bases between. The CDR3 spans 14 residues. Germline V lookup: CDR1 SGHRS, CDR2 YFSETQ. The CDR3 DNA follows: TGCGCCAGCAGCTTGGACACAGGACAAGAGACCCAGTACTTC. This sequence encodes CASSLDTGQETQYF.

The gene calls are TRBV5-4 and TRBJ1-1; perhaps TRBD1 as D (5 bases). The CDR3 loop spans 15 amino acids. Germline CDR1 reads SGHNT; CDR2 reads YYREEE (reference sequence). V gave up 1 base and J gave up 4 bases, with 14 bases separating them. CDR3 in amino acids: CASSLRSQGGTEAFF. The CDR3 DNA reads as TGTGCCAGCAGCTTGCGGTCGCAGGGCGGCACTGAAGCTTTCTTT.

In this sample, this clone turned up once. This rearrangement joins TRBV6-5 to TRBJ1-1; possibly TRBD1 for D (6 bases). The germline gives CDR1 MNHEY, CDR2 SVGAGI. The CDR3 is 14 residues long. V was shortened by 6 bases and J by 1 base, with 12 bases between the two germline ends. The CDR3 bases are TGTGCCAGCAGGGGCAGGACAGAGAACACTGAAGCTTTCTTT. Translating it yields CASRGRTENTEAFF.

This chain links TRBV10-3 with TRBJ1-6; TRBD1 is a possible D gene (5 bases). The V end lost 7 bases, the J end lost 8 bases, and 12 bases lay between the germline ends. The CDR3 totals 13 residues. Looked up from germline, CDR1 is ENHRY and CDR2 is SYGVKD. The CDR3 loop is CAITGVRDSPLHF. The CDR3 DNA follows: TGTGCCATCACGGGGGTGAGGGATTCACCCCTCCACTTT.

CDR3 region: CASSQELQDPYNSPLHF. The CDR3 DNA is TGCGCCAGCAGCCAAGAGTTACAGGACCCTTATAATTCACCCCTCCACTTT. The gene calls are TRBV4-1 and TRBJ1-6, with a tentative D call TRBD1 (5 bases). The germline gives CDR1 MGHRA, CDR2 YSYEKL. V was clipped by 0 bases and J by 4 bases, with 13 bases between them. CDR3 length: 17 amino acids.

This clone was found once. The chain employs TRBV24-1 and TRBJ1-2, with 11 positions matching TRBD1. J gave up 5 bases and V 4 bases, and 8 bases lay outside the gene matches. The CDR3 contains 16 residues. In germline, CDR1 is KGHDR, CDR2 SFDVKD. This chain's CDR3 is CATSDPTGQGEYGYTF. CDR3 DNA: TGTGCCACCAGTGACCCAACGGGACAGGGGGAATATGGCTACACCTTC.

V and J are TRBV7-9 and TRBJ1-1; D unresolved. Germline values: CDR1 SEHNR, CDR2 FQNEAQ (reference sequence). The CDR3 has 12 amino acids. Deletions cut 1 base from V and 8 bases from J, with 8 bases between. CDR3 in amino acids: CASSLVGVEAFF. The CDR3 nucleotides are TGTGCCAGCAGCTTAGTCGGGGTCGAAGCTTTCTTT.

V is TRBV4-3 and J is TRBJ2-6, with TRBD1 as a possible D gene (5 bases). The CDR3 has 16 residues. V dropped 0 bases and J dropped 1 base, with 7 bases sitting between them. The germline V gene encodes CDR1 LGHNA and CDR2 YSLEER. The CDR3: CASSQDTGSGANVLTF. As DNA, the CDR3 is TGCGCCAGCAGCCAAGATACAGGTTCTGGGGCCAACGTCCTGACTTTC.

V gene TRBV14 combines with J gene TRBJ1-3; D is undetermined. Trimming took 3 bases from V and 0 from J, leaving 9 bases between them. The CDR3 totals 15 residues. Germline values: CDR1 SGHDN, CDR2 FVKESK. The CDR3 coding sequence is TGTGCCAGCAGCCACCAATTGAGCTCTGGAAACACCATATATTTT. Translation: CASSHQLSSGNTIYF.

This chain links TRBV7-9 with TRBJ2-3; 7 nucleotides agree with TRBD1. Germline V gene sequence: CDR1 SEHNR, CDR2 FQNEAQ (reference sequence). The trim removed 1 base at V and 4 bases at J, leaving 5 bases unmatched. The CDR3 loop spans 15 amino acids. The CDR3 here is CASSLGGGPADTQYF. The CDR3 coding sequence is TGTGCCAGCAGCTTAGGAGGGGGCCCCGCAGATACGCAGTATTTT. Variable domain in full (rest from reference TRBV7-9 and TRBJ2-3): DTGVSQNPRHKITKRGQNVTFRCDPISEHNRLYWYRQTLGQGPEFLTYFQNEAQLEKSRLLSDRFSAERPKGSFSTLEIQRTEQGDSAMYLCASSLGGGPADTQYFGPGTRLTVL.

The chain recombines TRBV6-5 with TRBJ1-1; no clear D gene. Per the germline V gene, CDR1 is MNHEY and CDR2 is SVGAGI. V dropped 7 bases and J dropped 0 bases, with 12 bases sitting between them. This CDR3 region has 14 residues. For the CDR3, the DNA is TGTGCCAGCACCCCCAGATACCTGAACACTGAAGCTTTCTTT. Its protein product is CASTPRYLNTEAFF.

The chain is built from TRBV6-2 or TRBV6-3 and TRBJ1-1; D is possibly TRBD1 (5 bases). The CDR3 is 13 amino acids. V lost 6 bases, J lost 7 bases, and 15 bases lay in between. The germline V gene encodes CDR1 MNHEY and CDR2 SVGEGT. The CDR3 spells CASSKNFGGEAFF. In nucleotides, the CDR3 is TGTGCCAGCAGCAAAAATTTCGGGGGTGAAGCTTTCTTT.

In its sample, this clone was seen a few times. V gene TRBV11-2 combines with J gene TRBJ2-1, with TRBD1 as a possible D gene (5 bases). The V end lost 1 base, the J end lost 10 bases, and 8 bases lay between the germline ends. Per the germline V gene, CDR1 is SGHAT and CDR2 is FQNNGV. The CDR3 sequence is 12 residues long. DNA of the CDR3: TGTGCCAGCAGCTTAGTGAAGGGGGAGCAGTTCTTC. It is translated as CASSLVKGEQFF.

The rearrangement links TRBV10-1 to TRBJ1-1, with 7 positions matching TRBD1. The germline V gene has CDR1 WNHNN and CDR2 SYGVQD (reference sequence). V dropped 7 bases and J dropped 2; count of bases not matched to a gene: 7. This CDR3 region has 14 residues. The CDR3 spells CASTRDRVNTEAFF. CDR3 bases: TGCGCCAGCACCCGAGACAGGGTCAACACTGAAGCTTTCTTT.

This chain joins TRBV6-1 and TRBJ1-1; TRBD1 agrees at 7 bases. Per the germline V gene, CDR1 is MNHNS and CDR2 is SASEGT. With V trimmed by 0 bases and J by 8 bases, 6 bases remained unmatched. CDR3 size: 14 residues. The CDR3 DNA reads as TGTGCCAGCAGTGAAGCCCCGGGACAGACGGAAGCTTTCTTT. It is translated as CASSEAPGQTEAFF.

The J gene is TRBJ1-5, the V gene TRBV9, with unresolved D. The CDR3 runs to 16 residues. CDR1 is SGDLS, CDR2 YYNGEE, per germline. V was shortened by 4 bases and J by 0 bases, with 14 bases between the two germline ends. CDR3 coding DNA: TGTGCCAGCAGCCCCGGTCCCGCCGATAGCAATCAGCCCCAGCATTTT. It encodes CASSPGPADSNQPQHF.

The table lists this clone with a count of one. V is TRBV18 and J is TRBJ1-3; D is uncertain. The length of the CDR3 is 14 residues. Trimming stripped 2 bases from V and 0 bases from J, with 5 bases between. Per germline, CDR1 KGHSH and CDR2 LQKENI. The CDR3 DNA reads TGTGCCAGCTCACCAGGGCACTCTGGAAACACCATATATTTT. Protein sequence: CASSPGHSGNTIYF.

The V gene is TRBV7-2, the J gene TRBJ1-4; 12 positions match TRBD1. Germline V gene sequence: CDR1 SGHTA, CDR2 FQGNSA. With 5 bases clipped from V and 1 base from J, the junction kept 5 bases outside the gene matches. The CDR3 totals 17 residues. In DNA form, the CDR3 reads TGTGCCAGCAGCAGCCGGGACAGGGGGCAAACTAATGAAAAACTGTTTTTT. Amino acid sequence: CASSSRDRGQTNEKLFF.

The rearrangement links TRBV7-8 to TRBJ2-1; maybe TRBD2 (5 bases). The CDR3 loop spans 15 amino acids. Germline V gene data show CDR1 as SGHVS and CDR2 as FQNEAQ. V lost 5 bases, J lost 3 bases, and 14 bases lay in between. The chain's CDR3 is CASSPHGGLYNEQFF. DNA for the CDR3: TGTGCCAGCAGCCCGCACGGTGGACTCTACAATGAGCAGTTCTTC.